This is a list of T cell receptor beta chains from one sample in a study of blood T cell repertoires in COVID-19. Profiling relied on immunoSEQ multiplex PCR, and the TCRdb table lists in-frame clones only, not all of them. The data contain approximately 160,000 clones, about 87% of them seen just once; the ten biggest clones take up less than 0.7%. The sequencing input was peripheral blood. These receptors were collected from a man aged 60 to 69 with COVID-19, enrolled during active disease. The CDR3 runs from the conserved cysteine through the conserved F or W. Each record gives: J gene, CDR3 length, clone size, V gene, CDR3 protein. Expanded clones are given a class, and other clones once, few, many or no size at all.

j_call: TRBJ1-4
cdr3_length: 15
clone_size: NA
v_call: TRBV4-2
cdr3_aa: CASSETGTGLEKLFF

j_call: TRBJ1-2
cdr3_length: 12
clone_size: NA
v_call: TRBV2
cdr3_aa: CASTGTVAGYTF

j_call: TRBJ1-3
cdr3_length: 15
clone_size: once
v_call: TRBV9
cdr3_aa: CASSVVDSGGNTIYF

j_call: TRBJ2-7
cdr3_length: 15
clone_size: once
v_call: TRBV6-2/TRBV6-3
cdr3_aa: CASSSAGTGTYEQYF

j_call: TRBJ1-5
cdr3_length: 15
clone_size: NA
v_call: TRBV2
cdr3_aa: CASSPQNLGNQPQHF

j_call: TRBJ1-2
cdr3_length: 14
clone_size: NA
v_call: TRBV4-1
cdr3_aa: CASSLDRPDYGYTF

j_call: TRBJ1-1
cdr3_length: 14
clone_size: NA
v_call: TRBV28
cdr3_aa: CASKFGGLETEAFF

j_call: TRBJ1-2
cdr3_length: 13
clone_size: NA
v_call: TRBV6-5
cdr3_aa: CASTLGLGYGYTF

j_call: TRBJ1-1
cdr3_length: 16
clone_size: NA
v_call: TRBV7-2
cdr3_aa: CASTNPLGQGNTEAFF

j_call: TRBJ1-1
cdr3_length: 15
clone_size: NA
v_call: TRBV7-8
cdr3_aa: CASSRDRIENTEAFF

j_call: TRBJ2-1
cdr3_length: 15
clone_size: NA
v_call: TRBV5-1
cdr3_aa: CASSRTGEEYNEQFF

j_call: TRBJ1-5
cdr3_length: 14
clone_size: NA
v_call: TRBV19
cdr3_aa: CASSDGGGNQPQHF

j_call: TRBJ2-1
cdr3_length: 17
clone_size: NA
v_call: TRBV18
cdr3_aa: CASSPPNKRGIYNEQFF

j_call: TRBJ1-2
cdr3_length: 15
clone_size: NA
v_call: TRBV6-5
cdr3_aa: CASRGTGDANYGYTF

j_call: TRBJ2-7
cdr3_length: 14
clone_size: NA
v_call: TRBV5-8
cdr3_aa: CASTNLGQNYEQYF

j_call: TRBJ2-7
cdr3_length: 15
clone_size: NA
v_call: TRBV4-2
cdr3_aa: CASSQTSGALGEQYF

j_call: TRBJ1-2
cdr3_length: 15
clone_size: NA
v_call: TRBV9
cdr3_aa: CASSARQGQNYGYTF

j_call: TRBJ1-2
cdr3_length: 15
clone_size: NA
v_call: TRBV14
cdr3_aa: CASSQEGQDYYGYTF

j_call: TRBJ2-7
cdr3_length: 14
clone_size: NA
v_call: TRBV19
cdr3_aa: CASGLAGGPYEQYF

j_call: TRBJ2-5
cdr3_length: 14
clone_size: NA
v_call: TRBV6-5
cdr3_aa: CASSKLAGEETQYF

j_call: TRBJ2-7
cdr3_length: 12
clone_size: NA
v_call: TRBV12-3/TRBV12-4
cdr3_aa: CASSLSIYEQYF

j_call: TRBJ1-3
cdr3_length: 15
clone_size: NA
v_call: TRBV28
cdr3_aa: CASRTDSISGNTIYF

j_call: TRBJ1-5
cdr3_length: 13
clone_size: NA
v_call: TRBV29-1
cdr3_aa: CSVQGGARQPQHF

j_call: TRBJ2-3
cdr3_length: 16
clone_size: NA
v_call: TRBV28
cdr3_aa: CASSLEGTGYQYTQYF

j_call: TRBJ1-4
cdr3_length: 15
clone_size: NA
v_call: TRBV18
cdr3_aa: CASSPRQEFNEKLFF

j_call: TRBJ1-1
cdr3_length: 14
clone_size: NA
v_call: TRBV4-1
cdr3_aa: CASSQEFGVNEAFF

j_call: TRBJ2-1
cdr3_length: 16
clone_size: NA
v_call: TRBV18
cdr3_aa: CASSPRRPSSYNEQFF

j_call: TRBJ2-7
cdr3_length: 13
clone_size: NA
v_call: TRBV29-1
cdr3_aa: CSVRDRSGYEQYF

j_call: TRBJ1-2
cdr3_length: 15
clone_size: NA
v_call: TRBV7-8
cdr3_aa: CASSLNQGPSYGYTF

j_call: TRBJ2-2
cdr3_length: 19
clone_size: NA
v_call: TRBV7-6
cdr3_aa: CASSLGALAAPGRTGELFF

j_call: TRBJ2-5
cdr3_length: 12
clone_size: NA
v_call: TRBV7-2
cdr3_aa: CASSSYQETQYF

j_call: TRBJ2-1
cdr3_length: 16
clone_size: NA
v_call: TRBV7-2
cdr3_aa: CASSRPFAGAPNEQFF

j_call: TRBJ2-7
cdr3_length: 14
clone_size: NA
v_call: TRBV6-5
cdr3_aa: CASTEGRNPYEQYF

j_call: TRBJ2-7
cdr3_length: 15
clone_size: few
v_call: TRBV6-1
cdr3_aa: CASSDSGQGRIQQYF

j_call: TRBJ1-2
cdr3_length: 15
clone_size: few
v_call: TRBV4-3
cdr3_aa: CASSQEDRGQRGYTF

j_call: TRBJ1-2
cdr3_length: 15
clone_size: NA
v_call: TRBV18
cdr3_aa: CASSSDRMNNYGYTF

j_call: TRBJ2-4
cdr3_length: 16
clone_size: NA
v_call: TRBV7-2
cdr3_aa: CASSLIGTGAKNIQYF

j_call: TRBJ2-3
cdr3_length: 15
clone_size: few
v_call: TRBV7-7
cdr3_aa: CASSLVPGITDTQYF

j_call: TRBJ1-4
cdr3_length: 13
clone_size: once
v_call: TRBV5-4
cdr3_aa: CASSEHFREKLFF

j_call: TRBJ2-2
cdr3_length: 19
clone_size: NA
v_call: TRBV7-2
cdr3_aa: CASRQNYLSGGDITGELFF

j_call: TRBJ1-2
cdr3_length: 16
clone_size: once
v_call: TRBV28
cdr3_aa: CASSPSYWPGNYGYTF

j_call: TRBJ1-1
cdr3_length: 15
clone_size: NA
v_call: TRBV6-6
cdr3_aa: CASSFGRGLRTEAFF

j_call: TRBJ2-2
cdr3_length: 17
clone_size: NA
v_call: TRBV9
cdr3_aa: CASSARLIGTNTGELFF

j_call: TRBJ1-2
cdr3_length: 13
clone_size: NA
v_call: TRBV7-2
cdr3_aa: CASSLGIGRGYTF

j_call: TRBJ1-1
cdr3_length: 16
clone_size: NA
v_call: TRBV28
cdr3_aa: CASSPSGQGPNTEAFF

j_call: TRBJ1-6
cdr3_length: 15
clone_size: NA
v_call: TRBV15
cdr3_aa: CATSRGQGRESPLHF

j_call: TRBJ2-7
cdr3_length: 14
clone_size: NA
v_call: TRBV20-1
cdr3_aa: CSASVGRGNGEQYF